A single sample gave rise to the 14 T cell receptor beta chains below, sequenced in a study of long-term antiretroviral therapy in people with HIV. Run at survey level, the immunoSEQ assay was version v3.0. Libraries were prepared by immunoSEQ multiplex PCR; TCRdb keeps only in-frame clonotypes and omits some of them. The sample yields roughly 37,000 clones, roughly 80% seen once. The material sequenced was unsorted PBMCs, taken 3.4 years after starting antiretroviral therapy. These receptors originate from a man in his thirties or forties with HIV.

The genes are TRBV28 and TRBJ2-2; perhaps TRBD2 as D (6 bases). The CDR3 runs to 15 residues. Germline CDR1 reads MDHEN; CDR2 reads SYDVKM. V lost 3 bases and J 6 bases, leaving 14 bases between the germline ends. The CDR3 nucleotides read TGTGCCAGCAGTTTGGGGGGTAGCGCGTCCGGGGAGCTGTTTTTT. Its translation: CASSLGGSASGELFF. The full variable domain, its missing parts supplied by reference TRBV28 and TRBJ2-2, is DVKVTQSSRYLVKRTGEKVFLECVQDMDHENMFWYRQDPGLGLRLIYFSYDVKMKEKGDIPEGYSVSREKKERFSLILESASTNQTSMYLCASSLGGSASGELFFGEGSRLTVL.

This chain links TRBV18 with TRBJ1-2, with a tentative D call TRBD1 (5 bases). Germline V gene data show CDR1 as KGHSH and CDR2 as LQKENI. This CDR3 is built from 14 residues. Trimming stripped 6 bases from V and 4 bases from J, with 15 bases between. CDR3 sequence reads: CASSPEQGGYGYTF. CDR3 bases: TGTGCCAGCTCCCCTGAGCAGGGCGGCTATGGCTACACCTTC.

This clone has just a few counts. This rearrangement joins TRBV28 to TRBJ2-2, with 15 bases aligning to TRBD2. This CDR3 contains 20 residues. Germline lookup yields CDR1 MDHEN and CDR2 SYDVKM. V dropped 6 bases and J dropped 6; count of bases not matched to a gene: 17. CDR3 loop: CASRKFTSGTSGRSAGELFF. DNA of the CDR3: TGTGCCAGCAGGAAGTTTACTTCCGGGACTAGCGGGAGGAGCGCCGGGGAGCTGTTTTTT.

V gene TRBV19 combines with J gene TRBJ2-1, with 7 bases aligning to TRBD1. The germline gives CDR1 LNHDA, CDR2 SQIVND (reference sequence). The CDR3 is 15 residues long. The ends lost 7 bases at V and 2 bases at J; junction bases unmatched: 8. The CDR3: CASTLDRDPYNEQFF. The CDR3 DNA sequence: TGTGCCAGTACCCTAGACAGGGATCCCTACAATGAGCAGTTCTTC.

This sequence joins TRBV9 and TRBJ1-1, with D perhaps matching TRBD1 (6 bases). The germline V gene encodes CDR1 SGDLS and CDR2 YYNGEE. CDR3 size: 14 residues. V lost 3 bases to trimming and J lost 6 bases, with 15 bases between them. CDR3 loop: CASSGAGAEAEAFF. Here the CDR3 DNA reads TGTGCCAGCAGCGGCGCAGGGGCGGAGGCTGAAGCTTTCTTT. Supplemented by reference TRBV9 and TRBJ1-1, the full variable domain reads DSGVTQTPKHLITATGQRVTLRCSPRSGDLSVYWYQQSLDQGLQFLIQYYNGEERAKGNILERFSAQQFPDLHSELNLSSLELGDSALYFCASSGAGAEAEAFFGQGTRLTVV.

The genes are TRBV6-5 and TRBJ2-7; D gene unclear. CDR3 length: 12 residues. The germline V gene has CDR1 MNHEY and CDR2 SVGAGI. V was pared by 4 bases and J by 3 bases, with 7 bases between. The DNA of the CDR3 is TGTGCCAGCAGTTTAAATAACTACGAGCAGTACTTC. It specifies CASSLNNYEQYF.

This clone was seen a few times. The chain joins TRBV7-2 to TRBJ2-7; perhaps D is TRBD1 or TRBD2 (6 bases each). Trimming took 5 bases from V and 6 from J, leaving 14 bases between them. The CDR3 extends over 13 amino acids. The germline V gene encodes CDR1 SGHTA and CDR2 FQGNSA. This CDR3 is CASSPFRGGEQYF. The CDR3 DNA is TGTGCCAGCAGCCCATTCAGGGGAGGCGAGCAGTACTTC.

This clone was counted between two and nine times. CDR3: CASSSDSYEQYF. The CDR3 nucleotides read TGTGCCAGCTCATCGGACAGCTACGAGCAGTACTTC. This chain uses TRBV18 with TRBJ2-7; possibly TRBD1 for D (6 bases). The germline CDR1 and CDR2 sequences are KGHSH and LQKENI. This CDR3 is 12 amino acids long. V shed 5 bases and J shed 3 bases, with 8 bases lying between them.

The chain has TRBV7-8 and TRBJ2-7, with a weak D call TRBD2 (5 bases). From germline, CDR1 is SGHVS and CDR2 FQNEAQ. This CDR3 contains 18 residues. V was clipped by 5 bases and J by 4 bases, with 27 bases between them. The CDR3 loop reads CASSRYVDRSARGYEQYF. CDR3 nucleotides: TGTGCCAGCAGCCGTTATGTAGACCGGTCAGCCCGGGGTTACGAGCAGTACTTC.

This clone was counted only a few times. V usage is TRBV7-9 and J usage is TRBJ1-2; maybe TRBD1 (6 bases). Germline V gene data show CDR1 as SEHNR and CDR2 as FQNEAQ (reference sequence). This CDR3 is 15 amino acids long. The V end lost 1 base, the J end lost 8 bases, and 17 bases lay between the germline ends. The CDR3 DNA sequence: TGTGCCAGCAGCTTAGAGGCAGGGGCCATTGACGGCTACACCTTC. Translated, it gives CASSLEAGAIDGYTF. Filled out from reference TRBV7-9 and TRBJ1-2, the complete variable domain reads DTGVSQNPRHKITKRGQNVTFRCDPISEHNRLYWYRQTLGQGPEFLTYFQNEAQLEKSRLLSDRFSAERPKGSFSTLEIQRTEQGDSAMYLCASSLEAGAIDGYTFGSGTRLTVV.

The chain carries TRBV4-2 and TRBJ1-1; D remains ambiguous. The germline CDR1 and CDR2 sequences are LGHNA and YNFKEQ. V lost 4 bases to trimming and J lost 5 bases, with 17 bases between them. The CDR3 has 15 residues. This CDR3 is CASSPWPLRRTEAFF. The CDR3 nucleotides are TGTGCCAGCAGCCCTTGGCCCCTTCGAAGGACTGAAGCTTTCTTT.

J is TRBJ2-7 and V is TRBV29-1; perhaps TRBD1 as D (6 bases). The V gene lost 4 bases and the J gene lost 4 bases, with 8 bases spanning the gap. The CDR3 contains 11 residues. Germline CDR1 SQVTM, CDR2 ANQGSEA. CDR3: CSVAGTYEQYF. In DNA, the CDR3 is TGCAGCGTTGCAGGGACATACGAGCAGTACTTC.

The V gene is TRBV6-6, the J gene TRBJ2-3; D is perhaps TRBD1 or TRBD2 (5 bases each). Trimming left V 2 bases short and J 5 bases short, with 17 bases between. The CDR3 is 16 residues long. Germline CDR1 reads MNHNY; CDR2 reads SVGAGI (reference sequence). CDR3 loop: CASSYEKRLGEDTQYF. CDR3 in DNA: TGTGCCAGCAGTTACGAAAAGCGGTTGGGGGAAGATACGCAGTATTTT.

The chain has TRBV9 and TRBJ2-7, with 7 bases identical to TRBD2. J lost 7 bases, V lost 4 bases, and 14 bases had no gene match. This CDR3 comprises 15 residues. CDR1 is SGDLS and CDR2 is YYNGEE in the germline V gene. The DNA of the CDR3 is TGTGCCAGCAGCCCTGACGGGCTAGCGGCGGGGGAGCAGTACTTC. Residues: CASSPDGLAAGEQYF.